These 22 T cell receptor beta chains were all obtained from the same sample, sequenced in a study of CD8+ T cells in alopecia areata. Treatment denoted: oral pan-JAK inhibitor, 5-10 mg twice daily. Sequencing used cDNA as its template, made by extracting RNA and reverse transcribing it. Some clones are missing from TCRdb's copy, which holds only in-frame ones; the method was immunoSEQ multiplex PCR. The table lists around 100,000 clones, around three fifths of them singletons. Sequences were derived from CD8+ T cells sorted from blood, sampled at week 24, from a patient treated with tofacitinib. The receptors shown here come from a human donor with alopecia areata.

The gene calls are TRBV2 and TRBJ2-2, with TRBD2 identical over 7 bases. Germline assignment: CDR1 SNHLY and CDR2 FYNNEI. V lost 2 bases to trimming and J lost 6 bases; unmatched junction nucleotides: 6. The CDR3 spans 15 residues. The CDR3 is CASSESGLAAGELFF. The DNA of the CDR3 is TGTGCCAGCAGTGAAAGTGGGCTAGCGGCCGGGGAGCTGTTTTTT.

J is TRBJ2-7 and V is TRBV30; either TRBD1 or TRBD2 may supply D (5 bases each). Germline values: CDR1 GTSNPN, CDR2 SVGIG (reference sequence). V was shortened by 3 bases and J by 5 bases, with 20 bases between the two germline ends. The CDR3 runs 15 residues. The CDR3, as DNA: TGTGCCTGGAGCCCGCCGGGACCCATGAGGGACGAGCAGTACTTC. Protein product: CAWSPPGPMRDEQYF.

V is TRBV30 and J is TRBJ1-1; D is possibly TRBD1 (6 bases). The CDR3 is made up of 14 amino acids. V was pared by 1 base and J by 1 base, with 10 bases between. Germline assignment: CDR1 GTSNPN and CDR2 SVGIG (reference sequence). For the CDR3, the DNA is TGTGCCTGGAGTGCGGGACACCCGAACACTGAAGCTTTCTTT. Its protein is CAWSAGHPNTEAFF.

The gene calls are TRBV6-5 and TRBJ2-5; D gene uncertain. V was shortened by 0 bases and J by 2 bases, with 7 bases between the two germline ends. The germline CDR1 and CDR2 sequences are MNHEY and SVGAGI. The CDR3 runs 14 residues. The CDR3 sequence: CASSYSTEQETQYF. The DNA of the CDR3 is TGTGCCAGCAGTTACTCTACGGAACAAGAGACCCAGTACTTC.

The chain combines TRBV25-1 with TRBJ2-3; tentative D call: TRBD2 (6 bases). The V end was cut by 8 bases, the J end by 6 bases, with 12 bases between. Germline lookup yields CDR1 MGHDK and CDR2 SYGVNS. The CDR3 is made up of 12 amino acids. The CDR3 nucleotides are TGTGCCAGCGCCCCGGAGGGGGATACGCAGTATTTT. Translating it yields CASAPEGDTQYF.

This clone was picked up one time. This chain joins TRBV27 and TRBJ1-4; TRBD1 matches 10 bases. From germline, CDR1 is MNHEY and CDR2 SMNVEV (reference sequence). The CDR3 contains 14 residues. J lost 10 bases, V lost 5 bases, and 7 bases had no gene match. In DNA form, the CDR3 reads TGTGCCAGCAGTATAAGACAGGGGGCAGGAAAACTGTTTTTT. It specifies CASSIRQGAGKLFF.

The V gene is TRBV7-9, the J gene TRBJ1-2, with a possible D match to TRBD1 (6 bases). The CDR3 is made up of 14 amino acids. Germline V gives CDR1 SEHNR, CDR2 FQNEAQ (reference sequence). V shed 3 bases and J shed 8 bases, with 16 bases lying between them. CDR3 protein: CASSFSQGIYGYTF. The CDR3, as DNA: TGTGCCAGCAGCTTCTCGCAGGGGATATACGGCTACACCTTC.

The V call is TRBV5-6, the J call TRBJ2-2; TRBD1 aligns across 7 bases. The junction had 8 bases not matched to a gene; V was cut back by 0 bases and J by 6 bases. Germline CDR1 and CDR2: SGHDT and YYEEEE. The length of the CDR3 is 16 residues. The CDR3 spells CASSLGLTGFPGELFF. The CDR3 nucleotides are TGTGCCAGCAGCTTGGGCTTGACAGGGTTCCCCGGGGAGCTGTTTTTT.

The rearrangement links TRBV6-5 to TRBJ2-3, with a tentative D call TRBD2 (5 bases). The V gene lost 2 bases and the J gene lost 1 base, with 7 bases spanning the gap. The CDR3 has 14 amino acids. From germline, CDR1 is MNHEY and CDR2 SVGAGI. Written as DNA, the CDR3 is TGTGCCAGCAGTTACGAGGAGGGCACAGATACGCAGTATTTT. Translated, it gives CASSYEEGTDTQYF.

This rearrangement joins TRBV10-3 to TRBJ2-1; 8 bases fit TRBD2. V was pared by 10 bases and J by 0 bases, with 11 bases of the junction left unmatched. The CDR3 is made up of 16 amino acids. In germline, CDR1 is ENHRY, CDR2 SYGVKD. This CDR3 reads CATLKLAGSSYNEQFF. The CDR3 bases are TGTGCCACATTGAAGTTAGCGGGGTCCTCCTACAATGAGCAGTTCTTC.

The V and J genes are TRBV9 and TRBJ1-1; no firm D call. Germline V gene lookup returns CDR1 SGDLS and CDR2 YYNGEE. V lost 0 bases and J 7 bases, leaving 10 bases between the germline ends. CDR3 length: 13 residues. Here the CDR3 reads CASSVGGLDEAFF. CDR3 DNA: TGTGCCAGCAGCGTAGGCGGTCTGGATGAAGCTTTCTTT.

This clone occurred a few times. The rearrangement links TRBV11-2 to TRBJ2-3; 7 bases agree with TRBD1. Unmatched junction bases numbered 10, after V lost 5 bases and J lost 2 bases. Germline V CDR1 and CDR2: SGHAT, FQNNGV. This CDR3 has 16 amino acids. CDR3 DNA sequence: TGTGCCAGCAGCCCAACCCCGGGACAGAACACAGATACGCAGTATTTT. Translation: CASSPTPGQNTDTQYF.

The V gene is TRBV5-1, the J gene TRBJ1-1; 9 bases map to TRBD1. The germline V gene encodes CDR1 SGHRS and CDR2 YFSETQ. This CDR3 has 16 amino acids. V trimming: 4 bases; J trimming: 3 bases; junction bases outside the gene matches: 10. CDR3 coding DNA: TGCGCCAGCAGCCCAAAGACAGGGGGGCTCGACACTGAAGCTTTCTTT. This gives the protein CASSPKTGGLDTEAFF.

CDR3 protein: CASMGRSGSNQPQHF. CDR3 nucleotides: TGTGCCAGCATGGGAAGGTCAGGGTCCAATCAGCCCCAGCATTTT. The chain combines TRBV6-1 with TRBJ1-5; D perhaps matches TRBD1 (5 bases). V lost 7 bases and J lost 3, with 16 bases in between. Germline-derived CDR1 and CDR2 are MNHNS and SASEGT. This CDR3 has 15 amino acids.

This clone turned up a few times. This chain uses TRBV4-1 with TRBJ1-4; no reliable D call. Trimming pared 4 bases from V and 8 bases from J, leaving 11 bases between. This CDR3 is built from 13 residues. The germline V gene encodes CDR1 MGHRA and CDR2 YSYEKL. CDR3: CASSPAGGEKLFF. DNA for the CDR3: TGCGCCAGCAGCCCCGCAGGCGGGGAAAAACTGTTTTTT.

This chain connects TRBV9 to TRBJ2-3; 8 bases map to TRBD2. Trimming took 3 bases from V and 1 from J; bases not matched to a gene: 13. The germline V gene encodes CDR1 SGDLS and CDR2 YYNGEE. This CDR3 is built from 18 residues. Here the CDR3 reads CASSGGPGRGGGTDTQYF. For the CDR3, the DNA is TGTGCCAGCAGCGGAGGTCCCGGGAGGGGTGGTGGCACAGATACGCAGTATTTT.

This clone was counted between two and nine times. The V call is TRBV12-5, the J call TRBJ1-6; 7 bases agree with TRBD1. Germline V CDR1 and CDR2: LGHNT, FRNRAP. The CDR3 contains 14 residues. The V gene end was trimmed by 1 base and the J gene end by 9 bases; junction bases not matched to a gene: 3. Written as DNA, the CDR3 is TGTGCTAGTGGTTTGGAGGGGGCGCGTTCACCCCTCCACTTT. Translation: CASGLEGARSPLHF.

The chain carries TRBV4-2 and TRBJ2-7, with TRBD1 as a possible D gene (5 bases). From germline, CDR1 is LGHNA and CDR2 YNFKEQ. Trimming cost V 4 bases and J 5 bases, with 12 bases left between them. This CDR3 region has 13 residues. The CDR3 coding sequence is TGTGCCAGCAGCCTGACAGTTACTAACGAGCAGTACTTC. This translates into CASSLTVTNEQYF.

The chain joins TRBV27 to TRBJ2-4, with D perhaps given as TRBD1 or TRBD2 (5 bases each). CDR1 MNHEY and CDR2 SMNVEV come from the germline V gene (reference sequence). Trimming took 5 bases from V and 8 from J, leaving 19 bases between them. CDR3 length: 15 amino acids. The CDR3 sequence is CASSPLQGPRDIQYF. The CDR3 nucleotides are TGTGCCAGCAGTCCCCTCCAGGGACCGCGGGACATTCAGTACTTC.

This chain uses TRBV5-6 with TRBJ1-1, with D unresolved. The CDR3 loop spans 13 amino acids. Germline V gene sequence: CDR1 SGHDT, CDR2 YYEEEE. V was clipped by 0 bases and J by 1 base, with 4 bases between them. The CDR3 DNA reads TGTGCCAGCAGCTTGGGAGAGAACACTGAAGCTTTCTTT. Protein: CASSLGENTEAFF.

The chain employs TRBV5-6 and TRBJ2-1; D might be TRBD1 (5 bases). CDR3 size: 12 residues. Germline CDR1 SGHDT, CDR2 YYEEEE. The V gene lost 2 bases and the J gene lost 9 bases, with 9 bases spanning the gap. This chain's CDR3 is CASSFQGGEQFF. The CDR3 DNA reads TGTGCCAGCAGCTTCCAGGGTGGTGAGCAGTTCTTC.

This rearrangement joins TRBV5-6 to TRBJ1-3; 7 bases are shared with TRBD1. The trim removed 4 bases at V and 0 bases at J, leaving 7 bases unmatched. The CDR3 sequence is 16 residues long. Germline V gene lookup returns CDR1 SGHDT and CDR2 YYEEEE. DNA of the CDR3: TGTGCCAGCAGCGGACTACAGGGGACCTCTGGAAACACCATATATTTT. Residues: CASSGLQGTSGNTIYF.